This T cell receptor beta chain was documented in a study of blood T cell repertoires in COVID-19. The table came from immunoSEQ multiplex PCR; TCRdb's copy has only in-frame clones and leaves some out. Here the sample spans approximately 110,000 clones, more than 80% being singletons. Deletions cut 3 bases from V and 0 bases from J, with 13 bases between. The CDR3 covers 16 residues. CDR1 and CDR2 from the germline V gene are SGHRS and YFSETQ. This TCR derives from a woman aged 60 to 75 with COVID-19, enrolled during active disease. This chain joins TRBV5-1 and TRBJ2-1, with a tentative D call TRBD1 (6 bases). Sample: peripheral blood. The CDR3 DNA sequence: TGCGCCAGCAGCTCGAACGTGGACAGCTCCTACAATGAGCAGTTCTTC. Its protein product is CASSSNVDSSYNEQFF.